This TCR beta chain was sequenced for a study of PD-L1 blockade in urothelial cancer. Study summary: Of some 29 patients, almost 26 were males with bladder-origin urothelial cancer. Blood drawn 3 weeks (second dose) and 6 weeks after treatment start was analyzed.

Profiled with immunoSEQ multiplex PCR; TCRdb holds only in-frame clones, not every one. The sample records about 21,000 clones, about 90% being singletons. With regard to this clone: Antigen specificity is unknown.

Each patient's cancer was a locally advanced or metastatic urothelial carcinoma. Study results and limitations: Better survival was forecast by a pretreatment blood TCR clonality below the median.

Sequenced here: PBMCs, sampled around atezolizumab (anti-PD-L1) treatment. This TCR was recovered from a woman aged 55-70 years with urothelial cancer.

The chain's CDR3 is CASSDRGRGPNEQFF. CDR3 DNA sequence: TGTGCCAGCAGCGACAGGGGGCGAGGGCCAAATGAGCAGTTCTTC. V and J are TRBV7-2 and TRBJ2-1; TRBD1 matches 10 bases. V was pared by 5 bases and J by 7 bases, with 8 bases of the junction left unmatched. This CDR3 contains 15 residues. In germline, CDR1 is SGHTA, CDR2 FQGNSA.